This record concerns one T cell receptor beta chain sequence. The data stem from a study of T cell responses to AZD1222 COVID-19 vaccine. Here immunoSEQ multiplex PCR was the method, and the copy in TCRdb shows in-frame clones only, minus some. The sample consists of 150,000 to 200,000 clones, roughly 92% of them appearing once. The sequence was obtained from an adult who received the AZD1222 COVID-19 vaccine. Sample: peripheral blood, taken 28 days after the second AZD1222 dose.

The CDR3 loop is CASSYAGTTYEQYF. As DNA, the CDR3 is TGTGCCAGCAGTTACGCCGGGACAACCTACGAGCAGTACTTC. The rearrangement links TRBV6-6 to TRBJ2-7; a weak D match, TRBD1 (6 bases). CDR3 length: 14 residues. Trimming took off 2 bases at V and 2 bases at J, with 10 bases between the two ends. Germline V gene sequence: CDR1 MNHNY, CDR2 SVGAGI (reference sequence).